This T cell receptor beta chain was found in a study of blood T cells in healthy people across ages. Then a second PCR, running roughly 7 to 11 cycles, was carried out with a sample-barcoded 5' primer and a J-beta primer mix. A single record per CDR3 protein comes from TCRdb applying MiXCR to the 5' RACE reads. Here the sample spans 1.5 million to 2 million distinct CDR3 sequences, 28% being singletons. General study findings and limits: Unsorted PBMC material precluded a definitive naive versus antigen-experienced comparison. Compared with aged donors, long-lived donors showed fewer expanded clones, suggesting selection.

This clonotype was observed at least ten times. Its target is not known. V was cut by 3 bases and J by 5 bases, with 13 bases left in between. This CDR3 is built from 14 residues. The specimen was blood. The source is a woman in her twenties or thirties in good health. V and J are TRBV12-3 or TRBV12-4 and TRBJ2-5; perhaps TRBD2 as D (6 bases). This CDR3 is CASSLLGGRETQYF. The DNA of the CDR3 is TGTGCCAGCAGTTTGTTGGGGGGAAGGGAGACCCAGTACTTC.